These 32 T cell receptor beta chains were all obtained from the same sample, sequenced in a study of blood T cell repertoires in COVID-19. This table comes from immunoSEQ multiplex PCR, and its TCRdb copy is limited to in-frame clones, with some not included. The sample contains fewer than 250,000 clones, about 80% of which appear only once. The sequencing sample was made of PBMCs or T cells enriched from blood (not recorded which). The source of these receptors is a woman in her 40s who had been exposed to COVID-19.

This chain connects TRBV7-2 to TRBJ1-6; perhaps TRBD1 as D (5 bases). The CDR3 is 15 amino acids. Germline V CDR1 and CDR2: SGHTA, FQGNSA. Trimming took off 5 bases at V and 5 bases at J, with 13 bases between the two ends. The CDR3 is CASSGQGLNNSPLHF. DNA of the CDR3: TGTGCCAGCAGCGGTCAGGGCCTGAATAATTCACCCCTCCACTTT.

V and J are TRBV27 and TRBJ1-2, with 7 bases that match TRBD1. Looked up from germline, CDR1 is MNHEY and CDR2 is SMNVEV (reference sequence). The trim removed 5 bases at V and 4 bases at J, leaving 16 bases unmatched. The CDR3 contains 17 residues. CDR3 loop: CASSRSTGSGYRYGYTF. The DNA of the CDR3 is TGTGCCAGCAGTAGATCGACAGGGTCAGGCTATCGCTATGGCTACACCTTC.

V and J are TRBV5-1 and TRBJ2-7, with 8 bases matching TRBD1. This CDR3 contains 13 residues. Germline trimming cut 2 bases from V and 6 bases from J; bases unmatched to any gene: 4. Germline CDR1 SGHRS, CDR2 YFSETQ. The CDR3 nucleotides are TGCGCCAGCAGCTTCGGACAGGGTTTCGAGCAGTACTTC. This gives the protein CASSFGQGFEQYF.

The CDR3: CASSLDGRGDEKLFF. The CDR3 DNA is TGCGCCAGCAGCTTGGACGGCAGGGGTGATGAAAAACTGTTTTTT. The chain links TRBV5-1 to TRBJ1-4; possible D gene TRBD1, 6 bases. V was trimmed by 0 bases and J by 6 bases, leaving 12 bases between them. The CDR3 spans 15 residues. Germline CDR1 and CDR2: SGHRS and YFSETQ.

V usage is TRBV12-5 and J usage is TRBJ1-1; D is unresolved. V was shortened by 2 bases and J by 4 bases, with 11 bases between the two germline ends. Germline V CDR1 and CDR2: LGHNT, FRNRAP. This CDR3 region has 14 residues. CDR3 nucleotides: TGTGCTAGTGGTTTGTCTCTGGGAGGCACTGAAGCTTTCTTT. Protein product: CASGLSLGGTEAFF.

The chain carries TRBV12-5 and TRBJ2-2, with D tentatively TRBD1 (5 bases). V was trimmed by 6 bases and J by 6 bases, leaving 11 bases between them. This CDR3 is 13 amino acids long. The germline V gene encodes CDR1 LGHNT and CDR2 FRNRAP. The CDR3 reads CASGSRVAGELFF. The DNA of the CDR3 is TGTGCTAGTGGCAGCAGGGTTGCCGGGGAGCTGTTTTTT.

The chain links TRBV12-3 or TRBV12-4 to TRBJ1-1, with a weak D call TRBD1 (6 bases). The CDR3 consists of 13 residues. V was trimmed by 5 bases and J by 7 bases, leaving 14 bases between them. For the CDR3, the DNA is TGTGCCAGCAGTACAACAGGGTGGATTGAAGCTTTCTTT. Amino acids: CASSTTGWIEAFF.

This chain links TRBV7-2 with TRBJ1-3, with TRBD1 matching over 8 bases. CDR1 and CDR2 from the germline V gene are SGHTA and FQGNSA. V dropped 3 bases and J dropped 4; count of bases not matched to a gene: 8. This CDR3 has 16 residues. The CDR3 here is CASSFGQGALGNTIYF. CDR3 DNA: TGTGCCAGCAGCTTCGGCCAGGGGGCTTTAGGAAACACCATATATTTT. The full variable domain, with the rest looked up from reference TRBV7-2 and TRBJ1-3, is GAGVSQSPSNKVTEKGKDVELRCDPISGHTALYWYRQSLGQGLEFLIYFQGNSAPDKSGLPSDRFSAERTGGSVSTLTIQRTQQEDSAVYLCASSFGQGALGNTIYFGEGSWLTVV.

J is TRBJ2-3 and V is TRBV5-1; a possible D gene is TRBD1 (8 bases). Germline V gene lookup returns CDR1 SGHRS and CDR2 YFSETQ. The CDR3 is made up of 19 amino acids. V dropped 6 bases and J dropped 0 bases, with 26 bases sitting between them. This CDR3 reads CASNRGGTGSTSSTDTQYF. CDR3 DNA: TGCGCCAGCAACAGGGGGGGTACGGGATCGACCTCCAGCACAGATACGCAGTATTTT.

The genes are TRBV18 and TRBJ2-7; 7 bases fit TRBD1. The CDR3 sequence is 16 residues long. Germline V gene sequence: CDR1 KGHSH, CDR2 LQKENI. V dropped 6 bases and J dropped 2; count of bases not matched to a gene: 13. The CDR3 region is CASSQQGSTMTYEQYF. The CDR3, as DNA: TGTGCCAGCTCGCAACAGGGGTCCACTATGACCTACGAGCAGTACTTC.

The J gene is TRBJ2-1, the V gene TRBV2, with TRBD2 matching over 12 bases. The CDR3 extends over 16 amino acids. Trimming took 7 bases from V and 0 from J; bases not matched to a gene: 4. CDR1 is SNHLY, CDR2 FYNNEI, per germline. CDR3: CASMASGGASYNEQFF. CDR3 sequence (DNA): TGTGCCAGCATGGCTAGCGGGGGGGCCTCCTACAATGAGCAGTTCTTC.

The rearrangement links TRBV28 to TRBJ1-2; 7 positions agree with TRBD1. In germline, CDR1 is MDHEN, CDR2 SYDVKM. Losses at the gene ends were 5 bases for V and 2 bases for J; bases not matched to a gene: 11. CDR3 length: 16 residues. CDR3: CASSLIAGGMNYGYTF. For the CDR3, the DNA is TGTGCCAGCAGTCTGATCGCAGGGGGTATGAACTATGGCTACACCTTC.

This sequence joins TRBV2 and TRBJ1-1, with 8 bases matching TRBD1. V lost 5 bases to trimming and J lost 4 bases; unmatched junction nucleotides: 3. Per germline, CDR1 SNHLY and CDR2 FYNNEI. CDR3 length: 13 residues. The CDR3: CASSQGQATEAFF. As DNA, the CDR3 is TGTGCCAGCAGTCAGGGACAGGCCACTGAAGCTTTCTTT.

The chain uses TRBV5-1 and TRBJ1-1; D not certain. V lost 2 bases, J lost 3 bases, and 20 bases lay in between. Germline V gene lookup returns CDR1 SGHRS and CDR2 YFSETQ. CDR3 length: 17 residues. In DNA, the CDR3 is TGCGCCAGCAGCTTATCTCGGAGCGGGTCGGATGACACTGAAGCTTTCTTT. This codes for CASSLSRSGSDDTEAFF.

A few counts support this clone. The gene calls are TRBV5-4 and TRBJ2-1, with D possibly TRBD1 on 6 matching bases. Germline V CDR1 and CDR2: SGHNT, YYREEE (reference sequence). This CDR3 spans 15 amino acids. V shed 0 bases and J shed 4 bases, with 11 bases lying between them. The CDR3, as DNA: TGTGCCAGCAGCTTGGGCGGACAGTCTTACAATGAGCAGTTCTTC. Encoded protein: CASSLGGQSYNEQFF.

This sequence joins TRBV5-8 and TRBJ1-6; D is ambiguous. This CDR3 spans 14 amino acids. Trimming left V 4 bases short and J 4 bases short, with 9 bases between. Per the germline V gene, CDR1 is SGHTS and CDR2 is YDEGEE. The CDR3 is CASSLDGYNSPLHF. The DNA of the CDR3 is TGTGCCAGCAGCCTCGACGGGTATAATTCACCCCTCCACTTT.

This clone has only one observation. The rearrangement joins TRBV29-1 to TRBJ2-1; 7 bases are a match to TRBD1. V dropped 7 bases and J dropped 4; count of bases not matched to a gene: 7. The germline gives CDR1 SQVTM, CDR2 ANQGSEA. The CDR3 sequence is 13 residues long. The CDR3 region is CSAGQDSYNEQFF. CDR3 nucleotides: TGCAGCGCTGGACAGGATTCATACAATGAGCAGTTCTTC.

The V and J genes are TRBV29-1 and TRBJ2-3, with 8 bases that match TRBD2. The CDR3 contains 15 residues. Unmatched junction bases numbered 6, after V lost 4 bases and J lost 0 bases. Germline V gene data show CDR1 as SQVTM and CDR2 as ANQGSEA. The CDR3 DNA reads TGCAGCGTTGCCGGGGGGGTACTTAGCACAGATACGCAGTATTTT. Translation: CSVAGGVLSTDTQYF.

The rearrangement links TRBV10-2 to TRBJ2-3; 8 bases agree with TRBD2. CDR3 length equals 15 residues. Germline trimming cut 2 bases from V and 7 bases from J; bases unmatched to any gene: 8. The germline gives CDR1 WSHSY, CDR2 SAAADI. In DNA, the CDR3 is TGCGCCAGCAGTGAGGAGCGGGGGACCCTCAATACGCAGTATTTT. As protein: CASSEERGTLNTQYF.

The chain joins TRBV6-6 to TRBJ2-3; the D gene is possibly TRBD2 (5 bases). The CDR3 is made up of 15 amino acids. Germline V gene lookup returns CDR1 MNHNY and CDR2 SVGAGI (reference sequence). The V end was cut by 6 bases, the J end by 8 bases, with 21 bases between. The CDR3 spells CASSLPAEAGGTQYF. The CDR3, as DNA: TGTGCCAGCAGCCTGCCAGCGGAGGCCGGCGGTACGCAGTATTTT.

This chain connects TRBV7-2 to TRBJ1-2; D not certain. The CDR3 consists of 13 residues. The V end lost 0 bases, the J end lost 6 bases, and 8 bases lay between the germline ends. CDR1 SGHTA and CDR2 FQGNSA come from the germline V gene. CDR3 residues: CASSLARQDGYTF. The CDR3 DNA reads as TGTGCCAGCAGCTTAGCTCGCCAGGATGGCTACACCTTC.

V gene TRBV10-3 combines with J gene TRBJ2-7; TRBD2 matches 9 bases. The CDR3 is 14 amino acids. The V and J ends lost 5 bases and 2 bases, in that order; junction bases with no gene match: 4. CDR1 is ENHRY, CDR2 SYGVKD, per germline. The CDR3: CAISTLAGAYEQYF. CDR3 DNA sequence: TGTGCCATCAGTACTTTAGCGGGGGCCTACGAGCAGTACTTC.

V usage is TRBV7-6 and J usage is TRBJ2-1; TRBD2 matches at 12 bases. The CDR3 sequence is 15 residues long. From germline, CDR1 is SGHVS and CDR2 FNYEAQ. J gave up 3 bases and V 5 bases, and 2 bases lay outside the gene matches. The CDR3 spells CASSPGLAGYNEQFF. DNA of the CDR3: TGTGCCAGCAGCCCGGGACTAGCGGGCTACAATGAGCAGTTCTTC. The full variable domain, with the rest looked up from reference TRBV7-6 and TRBJ2-1, is GAGVSQSPRYKVTKRGQDVALRCDPISGHVSLYWYRQALGQGPEFLTYFNYEAQQDKSGLPNDRFSAERPEGSISTLTIQRTEQRDSAMYRCASSPGLAGYNEQFFGPGTRLTVL.

The gene calls are TRBV6-5 and TRBJ1-1, with D unresolved. The CDR3 is 14 amino acids. Trimming stripped 6 bases from V and 4 bases from J, with 15 bases between. Germline CDR1 MNHEY, CDR2 SVGAGI. CDR3 sequence (DNA): TGTGCCAGCAGCACAACAGACCTTGCCACTGAAGCTTTCTTT. As protein: CASSTTDLATEAFF.

V gene TRBV19 combines with J gene TRBJ1-3, with D hard to call. This CDR3 region has 14 residues. From germline, CDR1 is LNHDA and CDR2 SQIVND (reference sequence). Trimming took off 4 bases at V and 0 bases at J, with 7 bases between the two ends. CDR3: CASSKTDSGNTIYF. The CDR3 DNA reads as TGTGCCAGTAGTAAAACAGACTCTGGAAACACCATATATTTT.

This clone was detected once. V is TRBV7-3 and J is TRBJ1-6; D remains unclear. The CDR3 extends over 15 amino acids. V was cut by 5 bases and J by 6 bases, with 14 bases left in between. CDR1 and CDR2 (germline): SGHTA, FQGTGA. In DNA, the CDR3 is TGTGCCAGCAGCCTGACCGGGAACGTTAATTCACCCCTCCACTTT. Its translation: CASSLTGNVNSPLHF.

The chain uses TRBV5-6 and TRBJ2-1; 9 bases are shared with TRBD2. Germline V gene lookup returns CDR1 SGHDT and CDR2 YYEEEE. The CDR3 covers 16 residues. V was pared by 0 bases and J by 6 bases, with 7 bases of the junction left unmatched. CDR3 sequence: CASSLGGAGGFNEQFF. The DNA of the CDR3 is TGTGCCAGCAGCTTGGGTGGAGCGGGGGGATTCAATGAGCAGTTCTTC.

The chain employs TRBV12-3 or TRBV12-4 and TRBJ2-7, with 9 bases matching TRBD1. This CDR3 has 13 residues. V shed 6 bases and J 4 bases; nucleotides not matched to a gene: 4. The DNA of the CDR3 is TGTGCCAGCAGCCGAGACAGGGGGTACGAGCAGTACTTC. It encodes CASSRDRGYEQYF.

The chain employs TRBV5-6 and TRBJ2-5; the match to TRBD1 covers 9 bases. V dropped 3 bases and J dropped 5; count of bases not matched to a gene: 2. The CDR3 consists of 13 residues. In germline, CDR1 is SGHDT, CDR2 YYEEEE. CDR3 protein: CASSYRGRETQYF. CDR3 in DNA: TGTGCCAGCAGCTACAGGGGGCGGGAGACCCAGTACTTC.

This rearrangement joins TRBV27 to TRBJ1-5; 8 bases are shared with TRBD1. The V gene's germline CDR1 is MNHEY and CDR2 SMNVEV (reference sequence). The junction had 1 base not matched to a gene; V was cut back by 8 bases and J by 1 base. CDR3 length: 13 amino acids. The CDR3 DNA follows: TGTGCCAGCCAGGGGGCGAGCAATCAGCCCCAGCATTTT. Its protein product is CASQGASNQPQHF.

V is TRBV28 and J is TRBJ1-2; D possibly corresponds to TRBD1 (5 bases). The CDR3 runs to 12 residues. Germline assignment: CDR1 MDHEN and CDR2 SYDVKM. With 6 bases removed from V and 8 bases from J, the gap between germline ends came to 13 bases. CDR3 sequence reads: CASRASGLGYTF. The CDR3, as DNA: TGTGCCAGCAGGGCTTCAGGGTTGGGCTACACCTTC.

The gene calls are TRBV11-2 and TRBJ1-2, with TRBD1 matching over 7 bases. Per the germline V gene, CDR1 is SGHAT and CDR2 is FQNNGV. V dropped 9 bases and J dropped 2; count of bases not matched to a gene: 12. This CDR3 is built from 15 residues. The CDR3 region is CASRPGYRGNYGYTF. The CDR3 nucleotides read TGTGCCAGTCGACCCGGTTACAGGGGAAACTATGGCTACACCTTC.